This entry lists 13 T cell receptor beta chains sequenced from one sample in a study of T cells in women clearing cervical HPV infection. The method was immunoSEQ multiplex PCR; TCRdb's version includes in-frame clones alone and lacks a portion of them. Its table records roughly 28,000 clones. The sample taken for sequencing was blood buffy coat. The source of these receptors is a woman between 18 and 75 years old with a cervical HPV16 infection that either progressed to CIN3+ or cleared (not recorded which).

Concerning this clone: The read terminates 3 residues before the CDR3 end, so the remaining end is supplied by the germline J gene. This sequence joins TRBV5-4 and TRBJ2-5; TRBD1 is a possible D gene (6 bases). Germline lookup yields CDR1 SGHNT and CDR2 YYREEE (reference sequence). V gave up 1 base and J gave up 3 bases, with 10 bases separating them. The CDR3 loop spans 14 amino acids. Partial CDR3 DNA: TGTGCCAGCAGCTTGAACAGGGAAGAAGAGACC. Its protein is CASSLNREEET. In full, the CDR3 reads CASSLNREEETQYF.

As concerns this clone: The sequenced fragment ends 3 residues before the CDR3 boundary, so the rest is inferred from the germline J gene. The chain recombines TRBV7-2 with TRBJ2-2, with D tentatively TRBD2 (6 bases). The length of the CDR3 is 15 residues. Germline lookup yields CDR1 SGHTA and CDR2 FQGNSA. The V end was cut by 1 base, the J end by 4 bases, with 10 bases between. The sequenced CDR3 bases are TGTGCCAGCAGCTTAGGAGGAGCGGGCACCGGGGAG. Its protein is CASSLGGAGTGE. The full-length CDR3 reads as CASSLGGAGTGELFF.

Of note for this clone: The CDR3 end lies 3 residues beyond the end of the read and is filled in from the germline J gene. The chain uses TRBV20-1 and TRBJ2-7; D is unresolved. Per germline, CDR1 DFQATT and CDR2 SNEGSKA (reference sequence). This CDR3 region has 11 residues. The V and J ends lost 6 bases and 6 bases respectively, with 12 bases between them. The sequenced CDR3 bases are TGCAGTGCATCAAGCGCCACCGAG. Amino acids: CSASSATE. The full CDR3 is CSASSATEQYF.

In regard to this clone: The read ends 3 residues early relative to the CDR3; the germline J gene fills the gap. This rearrangement joins TRBV29-1 to TRBJ2-3, with 7 bases lining up with TRBD1. This CDR3 contains 17 residues. Germline-derived CDR1 and CDR2 are SQVTM and ANQGSEA. V was clipped by 0 bases and J by 0 bases; unmatched bases: 9. The CDR3 sequence is CSVEDRDRDTSTDTQYF. Partial CDR3 DNA: TGCAGCGTTGAAGATAGGGACAGAGACACTAGCACAGATACG.

To note about this clone: The read ends 3 residues early relative to the CDR3; the germline J gene fills the gap. The V gene is TRBV2, the J gene TRBJ2-7; possible D gene TRBD2, 6 bases. CDR3 length: 15 amino acids. The germline gives CDR1 SNHLY, CDR2 FYNNEI. The ends were cut back, 6 bases at V and 1 base at J, with 16 bases in the middle. The sequenced part of the CDR3 DNA is TGTGCCAGCAGGCGCGGCGGGGTGGGGTCCTACGAG. Translated: CASRRGGVGSYE. The whole CDR3 is CASRRGGVGSYEQYF.

About this clone itself: The sequence runs out 3 residues before the end of the CDR3; the remainder is reconstructed from the germline J gene. The chain carries TRBV7-2 and TRBJ1-5, with 9 bases that match TRBD1. Germline trimming cut 5 bases from V and 1 base from J; bases unmatched to any gene: 3. The CDR3 consists of 15 residues. The germline gives CDR1 SGHTA, CDR2 FQGNSA. CDR3 DNA, as far as it was read: TGTGCCAGCAGCCGACAGGGGGTAAGCAATCAGCCC. Translating gives CASSRQGVSNQP. The entire CDR3 protein reads CASSRQGVSNQPQHF.

Comments on this clone: The CDR3 extends 3 residues past the end of the read, so its final part is completed from the germline J gene. This rearrangement joins TRBV19 to TRBJ2-2, with 10 nucleotides matching TRBD2. The CDR3 consists of 18 residues. The trim removed 3 bases at V and 3 bases at J, leaving 10 bases unmatched. Per the germline V gene, CDR1 is LNHDA and CDR2 is SQIVND (reference sequence). CDR3 DNA, as far as it was read: TGTGCCAGTAGTATTCGGCTAGCGGGGGAGGTAGACACCGGGGAG. It codes for CASSIRLAGEVDTGE. From start to end, the CDR3 is CASSIRLAGEVDTGELFF.

Notes on this clone: The read terminates 3 residues before the CDR3 end, so the remaining end is supplied by the germline J gene. V and J are TRBV11-1 and TRBJ2-1; 16 nucleotides match TRBD2. Trimming removed 5 bases from V and 8 bases from J; junction bases left unmatched: 3. Germline V gene data show CDR1 as SGHAT and CDR2 as FQDESV (reference sequence). The CDR3 has 15 amino acids. CDR3 sequence reads: CASSPGLAGGDEQFF. CDR3 DNA (partial): TGTGCCAGCAGCCCGGGACTAGCGGGGGGGGATGAG.

The covered CDR3 bases are TGCAGCGGCGACAGGGGGCACAATGAG. Its protein is CSGDRGHNE. The CDR3 in full is CSGDRGHNEQFF. The chain is built from TRBV29-1 and TRBJ2-1, with TRBD1 matching 10 bases. The CDR3 end falls 3 residues outside the read, so it is completed with the germline J gene. V was pared by 7 bases and J by 5 bases, with 2 bases of the junction left unmatched. This CDR3 has 12 residues. Germline values: CDR1 SQVTM, CDR2 ANQGSEA.

Worth noting for this clone: The read falls 3 residues short of the CDR3 end, and the missing part is taken from the germline J gene. V usage is TRBV27 and J usage is TRBJ2-5, with D perhaps TRBD2 (6 bases). The V end lost 4 bases, the J end lost 1 base, and 16 bases lay between the germline ends. The CDR3 is made up of 16 amino acids. Germline V CDR1 and CDR2: MNHEY, SMNVEV (reference sequence). The CDR3 bases that were read are TGTGCCAGCAGTTCCCAATCAAGGACTACCCAAGAGACC. It yields the protein CASSSQSRTTQET. In full, the CDR3 is CASSSQSRTTQETQYF.

Details on this clone: The read ends 3 residues shy of where the CDR3 ends; the end is completed using the germline J gene. This sequence joins TRBV7-6 and TRBJ2-2; 10 nucleotides line up with TRBD1. Germline V gene sequence: CDR1 SGHVS, CDR2 FNYEAQ. The CDR3 runs 15 residues. The trim removed 5 bases at V and 4 bases at J, leaving 4 bases unmatched. Here the CDR3 reads CASSVRDRGTGELFF. Partial CDR3 DNA: TGTGCCAGCAGCGTTAGGGACAGGGGCACCGGGGAG.

As regards this clone: The CDR3 goes on 3 residues after the read ends, and that part is filled in from the germline J gene. The rearrangement joins TRBV2 to TRBJ1-2, with a tentative D call TRBD1 (5 bases). This CDR3 region has 14 residues. The germline V gene encodes CDR1 SNHLY and CDR2 FYNNEI. V shed 7 bases and J shed 4 bases, with 16 bases lying between them. CDR3 amino acids: CASNPIDRSYGYTF. The sequenced CDR3 bases are TGTGCCAGCAATCCGATAGACAGAAGCTATGGC.

Points on this clone: The read gets to within 3 residues of the CDR3 end, and the germline J gene fills in the rest. The rearrangement joins TRBV20-1 to TRBJ2-1; D perhaps matches TRBD2 (5 bases). This CDR3 comprises 14 residues. V shed 5 bases and J shed 3 bases, with 14 bases lying between them. CDR1 and CDR2 from the germline V gene are DFQATT and SNEGSKA (reference sequence). This CDR3 is CSARASTIYNEQFF. CDR3 DNA, as far as it was read: TGCAGTGCTCGGGCTAGCACGATCTACAATGAG.